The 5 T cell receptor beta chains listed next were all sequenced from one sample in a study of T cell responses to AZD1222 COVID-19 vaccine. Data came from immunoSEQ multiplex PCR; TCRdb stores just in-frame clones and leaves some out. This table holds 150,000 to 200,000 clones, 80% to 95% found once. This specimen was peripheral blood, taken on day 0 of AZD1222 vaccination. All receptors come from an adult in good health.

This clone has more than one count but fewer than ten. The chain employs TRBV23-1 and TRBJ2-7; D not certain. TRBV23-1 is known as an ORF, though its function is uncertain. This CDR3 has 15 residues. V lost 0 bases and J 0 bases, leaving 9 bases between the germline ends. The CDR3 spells CASSQSCGSSYEQYF. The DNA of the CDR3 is TGCGCCAGCAGTCAATCGTGCGGTAGCTCCTACGAGCAGTACTTC.

CDR3 in DNA: TGTGCCAGCAGTGAGCCGGGACTAGCGAGGGAGCAGTACTTC. Translated, it gives CASSEPGLAREQYF. V and J are TRBV25-1 and TRBJ2-7; 10 nucleotides agree with TRBD2. The CDR3 runs to 14 residues. CDR1 MGHDK and CDR2 SYGVNS come from the germline V gene. The ends lost 3 bases at V and 7 bases at J; junction bases unmatched: 6.

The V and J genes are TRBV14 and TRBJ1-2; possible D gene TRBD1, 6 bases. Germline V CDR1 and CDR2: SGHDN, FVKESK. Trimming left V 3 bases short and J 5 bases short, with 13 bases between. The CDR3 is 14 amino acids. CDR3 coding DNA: TGTGCCAGCAGCCAGGACAGTCGGATGTATGGCTACACCTTC. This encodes CASSQDSRMYGYTF.

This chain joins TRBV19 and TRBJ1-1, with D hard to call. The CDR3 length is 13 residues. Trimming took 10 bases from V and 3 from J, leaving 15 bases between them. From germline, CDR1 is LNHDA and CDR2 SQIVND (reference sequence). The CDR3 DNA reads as TGTGCCACCCCGGCATGGAATTACACTGAAGCTTTCTTT. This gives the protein CATPAWNYTEAFF.

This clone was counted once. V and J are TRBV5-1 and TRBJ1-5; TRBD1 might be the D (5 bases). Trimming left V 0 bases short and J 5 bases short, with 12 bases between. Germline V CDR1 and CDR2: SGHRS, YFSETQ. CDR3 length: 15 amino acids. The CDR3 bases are TGCGCCAGCAGCTTGGAGGGGCTTGTTCATCAGCCCCAGCATTTT. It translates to CASSLEGLVHQPQHF.